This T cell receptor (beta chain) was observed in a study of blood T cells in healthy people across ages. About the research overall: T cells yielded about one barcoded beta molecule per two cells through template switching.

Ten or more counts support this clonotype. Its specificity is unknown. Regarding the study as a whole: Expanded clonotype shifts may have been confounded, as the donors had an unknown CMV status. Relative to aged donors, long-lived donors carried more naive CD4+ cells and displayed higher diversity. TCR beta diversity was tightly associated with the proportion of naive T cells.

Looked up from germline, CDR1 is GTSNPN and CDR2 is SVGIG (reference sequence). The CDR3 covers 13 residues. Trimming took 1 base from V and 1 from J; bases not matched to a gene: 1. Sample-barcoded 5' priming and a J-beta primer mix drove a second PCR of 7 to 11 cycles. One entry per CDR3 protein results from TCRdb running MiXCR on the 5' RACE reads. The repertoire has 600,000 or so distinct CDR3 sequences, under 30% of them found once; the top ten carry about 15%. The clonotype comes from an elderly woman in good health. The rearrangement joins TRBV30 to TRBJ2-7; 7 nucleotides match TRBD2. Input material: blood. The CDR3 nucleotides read TGTGCCTGGAGTGCGGGGGGATCCTACGAGCAGTACTTC. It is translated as CAWSAGGSYEQYF.